This T cell receptor beta chain comes out of a study of T-cell memory formation after mild COVID-19. Study-level findings and limits: The study found contracting CD4+ clones mainly in CM and EM and contracting CD8+ clones in EMRA. Whether second-wave clones peaking at day 37 were SARS-CoV-2 specific went unconfirmed.

This CDR3 is 15 amino acids long. V was clipped by 6 bases and J by 2 bases; unmatched bases: 9. Germline V gives CDR1 MDHEN, CDR2 SYDVKM. TCRdb fed the 5' RACE reads into MiXCR, producing one record per CDR3 protein. The repertoire holds a few hundred thousand distinct CDR3 sequences, with roughly an eighth as singletons. This clonotype has only a few counts. Its antigen is as yet unknown. Sequencing was carried out using PBMCs or a T cell subset sorted from them (not recorded which). This chain uses TRBV28 with TRBJ1-1, with TRBD1 matching 7 bases. This TCR came from a man between 18 and 35 years old who had mild COVID-19 (a few samples of this study predate the infection). Cell type and time point are not known. The CDR3 bases are TGTGCCAGCAGGCACCCCGACAGGGTTAACACTGAAGCTTTCTTT. Translated: CASRHPDRVNTEAFF.